This TCR beta chain is from a study of identical twins. Regarding the study as a whole: Carriage of fewer insertions was seen in abundant cord blood beta clonotypes, whereas memory repertoires showed none.

The V end was cut by 5 bases, the J end by 11 bases, with 21 bases between. The CDR3 runs 13 residues. Germline V gene sequence: CDR1 DFQATT, CDR2 SNEGSKA (reference sequence). This clonotype appeared a few times. Antigen: not known. All of the donors were Caucasians in good health. A single record per CDR3 protein comes from TCRdb applying MiXCR to the 5' RACE reads. Of 450,000 to 500,000 distinct CDR3 sequences in the sample, roughly an eighth are singletons; the top ten hold 0.95% to 1%. The data also belong to a second study, concerning yellow fever vaccine responses in identical twins.

The sequenced sample was CD4+ T cells sorted from blood. The chain joins TRBV20-1 to TRBJ1-1, with D unclear. This clonotype was obtained from a woman aged 18-29 years in good health. The CDR3 DNA reads as TGCAGTGCTCCAAGCGGCCCGGGGATCAGTGCTTTCTTT. Protein: CSAPSGPGISAFF.